Following are 23 T cell receptor beta chains from one sample sequenced in a study of CD4 and CD8 cells across lung adenocarcinoma regions. Each CDR3 protein is one row after TCRdb ran MiXCR on the PCR reads. The table has some 10,000 distinct CDR3 sequences, roughly 51% seen once. Sequenced: CD8+ T cells from the margin of a lung tumor. These receptors originate from a male donor with lung adenocarcinoma. The CD4 and CD8 labels of this study may be unreliable.

J is TRBJ2-2 and V is TRBV4-1; D is perhaps TRBD2 (6 bases). The CDR3 is 17 residues long. CDR1 is MGHRA and CDR2 is YSYEKL in the germline V gene. V lost 4 bases and J 11 bases, leaving 26 bases between the germline ends. CDR3 in amino acids: CASSPWAGCGAYGELFF. The CDR3 coding sequence is TGCGCCAGCAGCCCTTGGGCGGGGTGTGGGGCCTACGGTGAGCTGTTTTTT.

This clonotype was recorded at least ten times. J is TRBJ2-3 and V is TRBV6-5; unclear D gene. The CDR3 sequence is 14 residues long. V lost 2 bases and J 0 bases, leaving 6 bases between the germline ends. Per the germline V gene, CDR1 is MNHEY and CDR2 is SVGAGI. This CDR3 reads CASSYMASTDTQYF. The DNA of the CDR3 is TGTGCCAGCAGTTACATGGCCAGCACAGATACGCAGTATTTT.

The chain is built from TRBV6-1 and TRBJ2-3, with TRBD1 identical over 8 bases. The DNA end is a closer match to TRBJ2-7, so the J assignment may be wrong. This CDR3 region has 14 residues. Germline assignment: CDR1 MNHNS and CDR2 SASEGT. DNA for the CDR3: TGTGCCAGCAGGATTGGACAGGGAAACCACGAGCAGTACTTC. It codes for CASRIGQGNHEQYF.

This clonotype was recorded once. At one boundary the junction diverges from the germline segment, which might be a read error. V and J are TRBV20-1 and TRBJ2-4, with 10 bases fitting TRBD2. Per the germline V gene, CDR1 is DFQATT and CDR2 is SNEGSKA (reference sequence). The CDR3 has 14 amino acids. The DNA for the CDR3 is TGCAGTGCTAGAGGGACTAGCGGATCGAATACGCAGTATTTC. This codes for CSARGTSGSNTQYF.

This clonotype occurred a few times. This sequence joins TRBV24-1 and TRBJ1-1, with D perhaps matching TRBD1 (5 bases). The CDR3 has 13 residues. The V and J ends lost 4 bases and 4 bases respectively, with 9 bases between them. CDR1 is KGHDR, CDR2 SFDVKD, per germline. The CDR3 DNA is TGTGCCACCAGTGAGGGTAGGGGCACTGAAGCTTTCTTT. Its protein is CATSEGRGTEAFF.

A remark on this clonotype: Compared with germline, one end of the junction differs, possibly owing to a read error. This chain links TRBV6-1 with TRBJ2-5; D not certain. CDR1 is MNHNS and CDR2 is SASEGT in the germline V gene. The CDR3 length is 12 residues. The CDR3 loop is CASSGQAETQYF. Written as DNA, the CDR3 is TGTGCCAGCAGTGGCCAGGCGGAGACCCAGTACTTT.

This clonotype is medium-sized. V usage is TRBV6-5 and J usage is TRBJ2-1, with a weak D call TRBD2 (5 bases). CDR1 and CDR2 (germline): MNHEY, SVGAGI. The CDR3 is made up of 12 amino acids. V was pared by 5 bases and J by 5 bases, with 7 bases between. The CDR3 loop reads CASSPGDNEQFF. CDR3 coding DNA: TGTGCCAGCAGTCCCGGGGACAATGAGCAGTTCTTC.

Comment on this clonotype: At one end, the junction sequence differs from germline, possibly due to a read error. V and J are TRBV6-1 and TRBJ2-4; D remains ambiguous. In germline, CDR1 is MNHNS, CDR2 SASEGT. The CDR3 is made up of 11 amino acids. CDR3 DNA: TGTGCCAGTTGCCCCACCGACATGCAGTATTTC. The encoded protein is CASCPTDMQYF.

This chain connects TRBV6-1 to TRBJ2-1; unclear D gene. CDR3 size: 15 residues. Trimming removed 6 bases at V and 0 bases at J, with 12 bases between. Germline values: CDR1 MNHNS, CDR2 SASEGT. The CDR3 sequence is CASRVLRSSYNEQFF. In nucleotides, the CDR3 is TGTGCCAGCAGGGTCCTCCGAAGCTCCTACAATGAGCAGTTCTTC.

There are many counts of this clonotype. The chain employs TRBV4-1 and TRBJ2-3; the D gene is possibly TRBD2 (6 bases). V was cut by 3 bases and J by 11 bases, with 21 bases left in between. Germline loops: CDR1 MGHRA, CDR2 YSYEKL. This CDR3 is built from 15 residues. The CDR3 spells CASSHGAGRDFEQYF. The CDR3 coding sequence is TGCGCCAGCAGCCATGGGGCGGGGCGCGATTTTGAGCAGTATTTT.

In the case of this clonotype: One end of the junction is discordant with germline, which a read error may explain. The gene calls are TRBV7-7 and TRBJ2-2; unclear D gene. Germline V gene data show CDR1 as SSHAT and CDR2 as FNYEAQ (reference sequence). CDR3 size: 14 residues. CDR3 nucleotides: TGTGCTAGCAGCCCCGGCTCGAACACCGGGGAGCTGTTTTTT. Its translation is CASSPGSNTGELFF.

This clonotype turned up a few times. The CDR3 sequence: CASSSTSGGGGTDTQYF. The CDR3, as DNA: TGTGCCAGCAGTTCGACTAGCGGGGGGGGAGGCACAGATACGCAGTATTTT. The chain joins TRBV12-3 or TRBV12-4 to TRBJ2-3; TRBD2 matches 14 bases. V lost 4 bases, J lost 1 base, and 4 bases stayed unmatched. The CDR3 spans 17 residues.

By its share, this clonotype is medium-sized. The chain has TRBV27 and TRBJ2-1; 14 nucleotides match TRBD2. This CDR3 is built from 15 residues. V trimming: 5 bases; J trimming: 9 bases; junction bases outside the gene matches: 6. Germline V gene sequence: CDR1 MNHEY, CDR2 SMNVEV (reference sequence). This chain's CDR3 is CASSLRLAGGGEQFF. CDR3 nucleotides: TGTGCCAGCAGTCTAAGACTAGCGGGAGGGGGTGAGCAGTTCTTC.

This clonotype was detected a few times. This chain connects TRBV5-3 to TRBJ2-5; D call uncertain. TRBV5-3 is an ORF, with its function uncertain. The CDR3 sequence is 12 residues long. V lost 2 bases and J lost 2, with 4 bases in between. This CDR3 is CARSFEQETQYF. The CDR3, as DNA: TGTGCCAGAAGCTTCGAACAAGAGACCCAGTACTTC.

This clonotype was found a few times. The chain employs TRBV7-6 and TRBJ2-5; D may correspond to TRBD1 or TRBD2 (5 bases each). Between the trimmed V and J ends, which lost 0 bases and 5 bases, there was a span of 13 bases. The CDR3 loop spans 15 amino acids. Germline V gene data show CDR1 as SGHVS and CDR2 as FNYEAQ. The chain's CDR3 is CASSLAGVFGETQYF. The CDR3 coding sequence is TGTGCCAGCAGCTTAGCGGGGGTTTTTGGGGAGACCCAGTACTTC.

V is TRBV11-2 and J is TRBJ2-5; 9 positions match TRBD2. The J call may be incorrect, as the DNA end agrees better with TRBJ2-3. The CDR3 consists of 15 residues. The germline gives CDR1 SGHAT, CDR2 FQNNGV. CDR3 in amino acids: CASSLALAGMDTQYF. As DNA, the CDR3 is TGTGCCAGCAGCTTAGCTCTAGCGGGAATGGATACGCAGTATTTT.

This clonotype showed up many times. This rearrangement joins TRBV12-3 or TRBV12-4 to TRBJ2-1, with 9 bases fitting TRBD1. Matching the DNA end better, TRBJ2-7 makes the J call doubtful. The CDR3 spans 14 residues. The CDR3 DNA reads as TGTGCCAGCAGCCAGACAGGGGGAACTCGCGAGCAGTACTTC. This translates into CASSQTGGTREQYF.

Worth noting for this clonotype: One end of the junction does not line up with germline, which may come from a read error. The genes are TRBV27 and TRBJ2-3; possibly TRBD2 for D (6 bases). The CDR3 has 17 residues. The germline V gene has CDR1 MNHEY and CDR2 SMNVEV (reference sequence). For the CDR3, the DNA is TGTGCCAGCAGTTTGAATTCCGGGCTGGGAGGCAAAAATATGCAGTATTTC. Amino acid sequence: CASSLNSGLGGKNMQYF.

The CDR3 sequence is CASSNRGREATNEKLFF. The CDR3, as DNA: TGTGCCAGTAGTAACCGCGGGAGGGAGGCAACTAATGAAAAACTGTTTTTT. V is TRBV19 and J is TRBJ1-4; D gene uncertain. The CDR3 contains 17 residues. V dropped 4 bases and J dropped 0 bases, with 15 bases sitting between them. The germline V gene has CDR1 LNHDA and CDR2 SQIVND (reference sequence).

This rearrangement joins TRBV6-1 to TRBJ2-1, with 9 bases identical to TRBD2. Germline CDR1 and CDR2: MNHNS and SASEGT. The length of the CDR3 is 15 residues. V lost 7 bases to trimming and J lost 12 bases; unmatched junction nucleotides: 16. The CDR3 protein is CASNLQASGTDTQFF. In DNA, the CDR3 is TGTGCCAGCAACCTCCAGGCTAGCGGGACAGATACGCAGTTCTTC.

On this clonotype itself: At one end the junction does not follow the germline gene, possibly because of a read error. The chain links TRBV6-1 to TRBJ2-3; D unclear. This CDR3 contains 15 residues. From germline, CDR1 is MNHNS and CDR2 SASEGT. CDR3 sequence (DNA): TGTGCCAGCAGTGAATGGAGTGGGCGCAGCGATGAGCAGTATTTC. Protein: CASSEWSGRSDEQYF.

Written as DNA, the CDR3 is TGCAGTGCTCCGCAACGACTAGTTGAAAATGAGCAGTTCTTC. Translation: CSAPQRLVENEQFF. The chain employs TRBV20-1 and TRBJ2-1, with a weak D call TRBD2 (6 bases). Germline CDR1 and CDR2: DFQATT and SNEGSKA (reference sequence). CDR3 length equals 14 residues. V lost 5 bases and J 7 bases, leaving 18 bases between the germline ends.

This clonotype has more than one count but fewer than ten. V is TRBV6-5 and J is TRBJ2-7; D unresolved. V gave up 0 bases and J gave up 0 bases, with 6 bases separating them. The CDR3 extends over 14 amino acids. Germline V CDR1 and CDR2: MNHEY, SVGAGI. CDR3 amino acids: CASSYSVSSYEQYF. The CDR3 DNA reads TGTGCCAGCAGTTACTCTGTCAGCTCCTACGAGCAGTACTTC.